In its sample, the clone carrying this T cell receptor (beta chain) was seen a few times. Splitting the CD4+ cells yielded a CD45RA+ naive subset and a CD45RA-negative memory subset. The data stem from a study of shared clonotypes between healthy human individuals. Sequenced by immunoSEQ multiplex PCR; TCRdb stores in-frame clones only, minus some. This table holds about 990,000 clones, 70% to 80% found once. The germline CDR1 and CDR2 sequences are SGDLS and YYNGEE. V dropped 0 bases and J dropped 6; count of bases not matched to a gene: 8. The CDR3 totals 16 residues. V is TRBV9 and J is TRBJ2-3, with 9 bases identical to TRBD2. This sequence was found in a young man in good health. Some clones in this sample may be carry-over from other donors' samples. The source material was memory CD4+ T cells from PBMCs. Subset indicated: CD45RA-negative fraction. In nucleotides, the CDR3 is TGTGCCAGCAGCGTAGCAGCGGGAGGTAGTATGGATACGCAGTATTTT. Protein product: CASSVAAGGSMDTQYF.